The rows below give T cell receptor beta chains drawn from one sample of a study of blood T cells in healthy people across ages. TCRdb recomputed calls from the 5' RACE reads with MiXCR, one row per CDR3 protein. This table holds just under 900,000 distinct CDR3 sequences, roughly 26% found once. Material: blood. These receptors all come from a woman older than 75 in good health. The CDR3 runs from the conserved cysteine through the conserved F or W. A D gene is named only where the DNA matches it firmly. Clone size is shown for a subset of rows, as once, few, many or a class of expanded clone.

j_call	clone_size	v_call	d_call	cdr3_aa	cdr3_nt
TRBJ1-1	few	TRBV20-1	TRBD1	CSATGTGILGFVPGAFF	TGCAGTGCTACCGGGACAGGGATCTTAGGGTTTGTGCCCGGAGCTTTCTTT
TRBJ2-1	.	TRBV15	.	CATSRDSSSYNEQFF	TGTGCCACCAGCAGAGATTCTAGCTCCTACAATGAGCAGTTCTTC
TRBJ2-3	many	TRBV20-1	.	CSARDLTDTDTQYF	TGCAGTGCTAGAGATCTTACAGACACAGATACGCAGTATTTT
TRBJ1-1	.	TRBV18	.	CASSPMGANTEAFF	TGTGCCAGCTCACCAATGGGGGCGAACACTGAAGCTTTCTTT
TRBJ2-2	.	TRBV7-2	TRBD1	CASTGQTNTGELFF	TGTGCCAGCACGGGACAGACGAACACCGGGGAGCTGTTTTTT
TRBJ1-6	many	TRBV7-9	.	CASSLGLLGRFDSPLHF	TGTGCCAGCAGCTTGGGCCTTTTGGGCCGGTTTGATTCACCCCTCCACTTT
TRBJ2-7	medium-sized	TRBV12-3/TRBV12-4	.	CASSKTGYEQYF	TGTGCCAGCAGTAAAACTGGATACGAGCAGTACTTC
TRBJ2-7	few	TRBV4-3	TRBD2	CASSQARTGGGYEQYF	TGCGCCAGCAGCCAAGCCCGGACGGGGGGGGGCTACGAGCAGTACTTC
TRBJ2-5	many	TRBV30	TRBD1	CALDRGLGEQYF	TGTGCCTTGGACAGGGGGTTGGGGGAGCAGTACTTC
TRBJ1-5	many	TRBV12-3/TRBV12-4	TRBD1	CASSLDASGQGNQPQHF	TGTGCCAGCAGTTTGGACGCGTCGGGACAGGGAAATCAGCCCCAGCATTTT
TRBJ1-6	.	TRBV15	.	CATSILPSSYNSPLHF	TGTGCCACCAGCATACTACCGAGCTCCTATAATTCACCCCTCCACTTT
TRBJ1-5	many	TRBV7-8	.	CASSLAEQPQHF	TGTGCCAGCAGCTTAGCGGAACAGCCCCAGCATTTT
TRBJ2-1	few	TRBV20-1	.	CSARNEYAEQFF	TGCAGTGCCAGAAATGAGTACGCTGAGCAGTTCTTC
TRBJ2-7	few	TRBV6-2/TRBV6-3	TRBD1	CASSMGQGASYEQYF	TGTGCCAGCAGTATGGGACAGGGGGCCTCCTACGAGCAGTACTTC
TRBJ2-3	many	TRBV10-1	TRBD2	CASSESGTSGDTQYF	TGCGCCAGCAGTGAGTCTGGGACTAGCGGGGATACGCAGTATTTT
TRBJ1-2	many	TRBV20-1	TRBD1	CSAPQGGQGYTF	TGCAGTGCTCCCCAGGGGGGGCAAGGCTACACCTTC